What follows describes a single T cell receptor beta chain. No antigen is known for it. A read error may be the cause here, since a much bigger clone is one base away. TCRdb passed the multiplex PCR reads through MiXCR, listing each CDR3 protein once. The data show under 150,000 distinct CDR3 sequences, about a fifth seen once. The data are from a study of breast tumors, draining lymph nodes, adjacent tissues. Study results and caveats: Tumor and nontumor repertoires were significantly more similar in luminal-like than in basal-like breast cancer. That most tumor T cells come from lymph nodes remained unproven. Tumor repertoires ranked between lymph nodes and nontumor tissue in diversity, with V and J gene preferences.

The lymph nodes were axillary draining lymph nodes from breast cancer patients. This CDR3 is built from 15 residues. Per the germline V gene, CDR1 is LGHNT and CDR2 is FRNRAP. Specimen: axillary lymph node tissue. This clonotype was obtained from a female donor with breast cancer. Some clones in this sample may be carry-over from other donors' samples. V is TRBV12-5 and J is TRBJ2-1, with a weak D call TRBD1 (9 bases). CDR3 DNA sequence: TGTGCTAGTGTCCGGGGGGGACAGGGAAACAAGGAGCAGTTCTTC. This translates into CASVRGGQGNKEQFF. Full variable domain (missing parts from reference TRBV12-5 and TRBJ2-1): DARVTQTPRHKVTEMGQEVTMRCQPILGHNTVFWYRQTMMQGLELLAYFRNRAPLDDSGMPKDRFSAEMPDATLATLKIQPSEPRDSAVYFCASVRGGQGNKEQFFGPGTRLTVL.